This TCR beta chain emerged from a study of regulatory T cells in long-lasting Graves disease. Study-level information: Over 5 years on antithyroid drugs plus positive TSH receptor antibodies marked Graves' disease as persistent.

Time point indicated: persistent/refractory GD, antithyroid drugs over 5 years with positive TRAb. RNA isolated from PBMCs was used to make the TCR library. Sequencing libraries for TCR beta were prepared with iRepertoire HTBI primers and Arm-PCR of CDR3 regions. Using its own MiXCR run on the multiplex PCR reads, TCRdb lists one record per CDR3 protein. Among about 460,000 distinct CDR3 sequences, roughly 23% were seen once, and the ten largest hold over 10%. This material consisted of peripheral blood mononuclear cells (PBMCs), taken when the disease was refractory, from a patient treated with antithyroid drugs. This sequence was found in a female donor with Graves disease.

This CDR3 reads CASSSYMGGRETQYF. CDR3 in DNA: TGTGCCAGCAGCTCTTACATGGGAGGGCGGGAGACCCAGTACTTC. The V gene is TRBV5-5, the J gene TRBJ2-5, with TRBD2 matching over 7 bases. J lost 5 bases, V lost 3 bases, and 10 bases had no gene match. This CDR3 is 15 amino acids long. From germline, CDR1 is SGHKS and CDR2 YYEKEE (reference sequence).